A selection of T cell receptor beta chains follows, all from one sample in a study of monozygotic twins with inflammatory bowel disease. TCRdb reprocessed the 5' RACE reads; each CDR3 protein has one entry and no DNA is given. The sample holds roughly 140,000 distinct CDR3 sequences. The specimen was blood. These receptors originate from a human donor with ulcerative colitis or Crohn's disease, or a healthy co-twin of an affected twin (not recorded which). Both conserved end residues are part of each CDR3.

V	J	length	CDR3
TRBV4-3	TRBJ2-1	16	CASSQDWQGVAFEQFF
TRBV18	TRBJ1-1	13	CASCTGPNTEAFF
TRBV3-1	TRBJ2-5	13	CASSQFNLETQYF
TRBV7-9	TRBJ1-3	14	CASSLMVSGNTIYF
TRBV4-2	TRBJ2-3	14	CASSQGATPDTQYF
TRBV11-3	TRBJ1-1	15	CASSLDGGARTEAFF
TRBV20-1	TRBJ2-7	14	CSARLPGGAYEQYF
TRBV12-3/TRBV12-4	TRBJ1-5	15	CASSWGQGARQPQHF
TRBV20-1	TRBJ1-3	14	CSARDKGSGNTIYF
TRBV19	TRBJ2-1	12	CASGEFYNEQFF
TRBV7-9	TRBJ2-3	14	CASSLGGTTDTQYF
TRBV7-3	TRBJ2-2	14	CASSLEREDGELFF
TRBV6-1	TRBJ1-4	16	CASSLIQGSTNEKLFF
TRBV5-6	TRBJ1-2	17	CASSRGDRGRENYGYTF
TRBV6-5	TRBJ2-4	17	CASSYSSTGVLKNIQYF
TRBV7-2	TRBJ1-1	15	CASSKLGGGNTEAFF
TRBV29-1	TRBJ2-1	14	CSLIRLSSYNEQFF
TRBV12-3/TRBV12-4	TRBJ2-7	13	CASSRDLVFEQYF
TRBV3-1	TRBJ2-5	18	CASSHGPRSGTKQETQYF
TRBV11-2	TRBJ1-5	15	CASSFGIDSNQPQHF
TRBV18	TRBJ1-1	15	CASSPPPRVNTEAFF
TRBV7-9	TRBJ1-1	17	CASSTNRQVLVAREAFF
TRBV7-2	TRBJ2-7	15	CASSSSGRIVYEQYF
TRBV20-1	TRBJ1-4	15	CSARDRRQNNEKLFF
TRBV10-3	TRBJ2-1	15	CAISAGTGGSGEQFF
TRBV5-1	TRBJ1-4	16	CASSLASGGTFEKLFF
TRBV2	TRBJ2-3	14	CASAGGSHTDTQYF
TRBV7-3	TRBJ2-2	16	CASSLTTSRDIGELFF
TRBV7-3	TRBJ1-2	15	CASSPFGTENYGYTF
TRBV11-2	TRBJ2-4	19	CASSIWSGTSGGTKNIQYF
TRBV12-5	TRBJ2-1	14	CASGNLGSPDEQFF
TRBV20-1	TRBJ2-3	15	CSAITGTSGTDTQYF
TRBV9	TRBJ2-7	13	CASSDLDSYEQYF
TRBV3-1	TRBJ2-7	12	CASSQGGMGQYF
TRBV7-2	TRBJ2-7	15	CASSLRGTGSYEQYF
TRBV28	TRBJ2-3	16	CASSLPLPGVADTQCF
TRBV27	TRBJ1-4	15	CASSFLGRGRQKLFF
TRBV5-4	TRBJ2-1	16	CASSPGQGKVYNEQFF
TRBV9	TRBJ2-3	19	CASSWLTGVGGGASDTQYF
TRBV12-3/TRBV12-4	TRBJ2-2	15	CASSPRGTNTGELFF
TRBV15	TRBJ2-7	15	CATSSPRDWTYEQYF